These T cell receptor beta chains were read from a single sample in a study of OX40 agonist ivuxolimab in advanced cancers. Clones were read by immunoSEQ multiplex PCR, and TCRdb kept only the in-frame ones, dropping some. The data show fewer than 95,000 clones, 80% to 95% seen once. The source material was CD4+ or CD8+ T cells sorted from blood, sampled in a trial of the OX40 agonist ivuxolimab. All receptors derive from an adult with an advanced solid tumor such as melanoma, head and neck, liver or kidney cancer. Each CDR3 is given with its conserved first and last residue. The D gene is left open where the match is weak. Only part of the rows carry a size: once, few, many, or a class if the clone is expanded.

J gene	V gene	clone size	D gene	CDR3 DNA	CDR3 protein
TRBJ2-1	TRBV5-5	.	.	TGTGCCAGCAGCTGGATCGGCGGGGATGAGCAGTTCTTC	CASSWIGGDEQFF
TRBJ2-7	TRBV27	once	TRBD1	TGTGCCAGCAGTCGACAGGGGAGCGACGAGCAGTACTTC	CASSRQGSDEQYF
TRBJ2-4	TRBV6-5	.	.	TGTGCCAGCAGTTACTCGAGGCGGGAAAACATTCAGTACTTC	CASSYSRRENIQYF
TRBJ1-4	TRBV6-1	.	TRBD1	TGTGCCAGCCTCTCGGACAGGGGTGATGAAAAACTGTTTTTT	CASLSDRGDEKLFF
TRBJ2-1	TRBV15	.	TRBD1	TGTGCCACCGGACAGGGGTACAATGAGCAGTTCTTC	CATGQGYNEQFF
TRBJ1-5	TRBV28	.	.	TGTGCCAGCAGTCCACCGTGGTATTGGGACTCGGGGGGGGGTCAGCCCCAGCATTTT	CASSPPWYWDSGGGQPQHF
TRBJ2-3	TRBV15	.	.	TGTGCCACCAGCAGAGTAAGGGAAATGAACACAGATACGCAGTATTTT	CATSRVREMNTDTQYF
TRBJ1-1	TRBV11-3	.	.	TGTGCCAGCAGCTTAGGGGAACACACTGAAGCTTTCTTT	CASSLGEHTEAFF
TRBJ2-4	TRBV19	.	TRBD1	TGTGCCAGTAGCCTAGACAGGGGGGGCATTCAGTACTTC	CASSLDRGGIQYF
TRBJ2-3	TRBV7-3	once	TRBD2	TGTGCCAGCAGCTTCTCTGGGGCGGGGGGCACAGATACGCAGTATTTT	CASSFSGAGGTDTQYF
TRBJ1-1	TRBV4-3	.	.	TGCGCCAGCAGCCAAGACGGAGGCACAAGACGAGAAGCTTTCTTT	CASSQDGGTRREAFF
TRBJ1-2	TRBV5-6	.	.	TGTGCCAGCAGCTTGGCCGGGTGGGAGGGCTACACCTTC	CASSLAGWEGYTF
TRBJ1-1	TRBV2	once	.	TGTGCCAGCAGTGAAGCGCGGGGGCCCAAGGGCACTGAAGCTTTCTTT	CASSEARGPKGTEAFF
TRBJ1-6	TRBV9	once	.	TGTGCCAGCAGCGTAACAGGGAGGCCACCCCTCCACTTT	CASSVTGRPPLHF
TRBJ2-2	TRBV5-1	.	TRBD1	TGCGCCAGCAGCTTGGGTCCACAGGGGGGGAACACCGGGGAGCTGTTTTTT	CASSLGPQGGNTGELFF
TRBJ2-3	TRBV7-3	.	TRBD2	TGTGCCAGCAGCTTAGCGGGGGAAGTCACAGATACGCAGTATTTT	CASSLAGEVTDTQYF
TRBJ2-7	TRBV7-2	.	TRBD2	TGTGCCAGCAGCTTCACCAGCGGGAGGGGCATCGAGCAGTACTTC	CASSFTSGRGIEQYF
TRBJ2-2	TRBV28	once	.	TGTGCCAGCTTAAGGGTACCCGGGGAGCTGTTTTTT	CASLRVPGELFF
TRBJ2-7	TRBV7-9	.	.	TGTGCCAGCAGCTTATCGGGCGAGCAGTACTTC	CASSLSGEQYF
TRBJ1-2	TRBV11-3	.	.	TGTGCCAGCAGCTTAGATGGGCCTTATGGCTACACCTTC	CASSLDGPYGYTF
TRBJ2-7	TRBV28	.	.	TGTGCCAGCAGTTCCCCCCAGGGCGAGGACGAGCAGTACTTC	CASSSPQGEDEQYF
TRBJ1-5	TRBV28	once	TRBD1	TGTGCCAGCAGTCCAGCCGGGACAGGGAGTCAGCCCCAGCATTTT	CASSPAGTGSQPQHF
TRBJ2-5	TRBV2	.	.	TGTGCCAGCAGTGAATCGGGCCCAGAGACCCAGTACTTC	CASSESGPETQYF
TRBJ2-3	TRBV4-2	.	TRBD2	TGTGCCAGCAGCCAAGATAGTAGCGGGGGGCAAACAGATACGCAGTATTTT	CASSQDSSGGQTDTQYF
TRBJ2-7	TRBV5-1	.	TRBD1	TGCGCCACCTCAATTACAGGGGCCTACGAGCAGTACTTC	CATSITGAYEQYF
TRBJ2-5	TRBV7-2	.	TRBD1	TGTGCCAGCAGCCGACCGGGGACAGGCGGAGAGACCCAGTACTTC	CASSRPGTGGETQYF
TRBJ1-5	TRBV27	.	.	TGTGCCAGCATAATAGGCAGCAATCAGCCCCAGCATTTT	CASIIGSNQPQHF
TRBJ2-3	TRBV5-1	.	.	TGCGCCAGCAGCCACGGGTGGAGCCGCACAGATACGCAGTATTTT	CASSHGWSRTDTQYF
TRBJ1-2	TRBV28	.	TRBD1	TGTGCCAGCAGCCTACCGGGGACAGGGTATGGCTACACCTTC	CASSLPGTGYGYTF
TRBJ2-4	TRBV4-1	.	.	TGCGCCAGCAGCCATCTTTTGGCGGATAAAAACATTCAGTACTTC	CASSHLLADKNIQYF
TRBJ1-5	TRBV5-4	.	.	TGTGCCAGCAGCCAAGGGGTTGAGGGGCCCCAGCATTTT	CASSQGVEGPQHF